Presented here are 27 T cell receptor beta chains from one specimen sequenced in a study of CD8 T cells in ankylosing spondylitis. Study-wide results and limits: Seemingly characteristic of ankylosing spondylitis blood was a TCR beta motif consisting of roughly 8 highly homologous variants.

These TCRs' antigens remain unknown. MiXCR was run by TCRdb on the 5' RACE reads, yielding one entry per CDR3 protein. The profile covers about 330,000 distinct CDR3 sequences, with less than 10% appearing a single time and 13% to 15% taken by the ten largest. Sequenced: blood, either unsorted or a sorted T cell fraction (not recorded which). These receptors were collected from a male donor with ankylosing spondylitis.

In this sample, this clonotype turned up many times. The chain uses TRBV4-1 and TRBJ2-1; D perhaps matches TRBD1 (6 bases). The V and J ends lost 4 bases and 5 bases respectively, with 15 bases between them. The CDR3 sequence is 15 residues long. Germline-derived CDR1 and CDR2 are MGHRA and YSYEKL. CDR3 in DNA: TGCGCCAGCAGCCCAAGCGGTCAGGGGCACAATGAGCAGTTCTTC. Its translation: CASSPSGQGHNEQFF.

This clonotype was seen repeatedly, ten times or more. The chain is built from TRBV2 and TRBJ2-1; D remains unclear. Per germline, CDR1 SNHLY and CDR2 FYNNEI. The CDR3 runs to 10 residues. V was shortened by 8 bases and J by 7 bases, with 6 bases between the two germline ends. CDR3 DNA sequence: TGTGCCAGCGTGGGGAATGAGCAGTTCTTC. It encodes CASVGNEQFF.

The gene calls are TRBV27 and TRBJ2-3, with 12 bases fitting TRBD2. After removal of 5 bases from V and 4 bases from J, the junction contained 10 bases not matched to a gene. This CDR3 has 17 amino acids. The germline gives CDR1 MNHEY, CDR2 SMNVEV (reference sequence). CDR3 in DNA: TGTGCCAGCAGTCATGGCCGACTAGCGGGAGACCCAGATACGCAGTATTTT. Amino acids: CASSHGRLAGDPDTQYF.

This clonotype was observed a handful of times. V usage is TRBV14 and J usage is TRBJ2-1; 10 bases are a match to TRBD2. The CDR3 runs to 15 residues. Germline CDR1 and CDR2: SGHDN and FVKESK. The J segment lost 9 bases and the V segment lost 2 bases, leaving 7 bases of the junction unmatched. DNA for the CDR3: TGTGCCAGCAGCCAACTAGCGGGAGCTCGTGGTGAGCAGTTCTTC. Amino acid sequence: CASSQLAGARGEQFF.

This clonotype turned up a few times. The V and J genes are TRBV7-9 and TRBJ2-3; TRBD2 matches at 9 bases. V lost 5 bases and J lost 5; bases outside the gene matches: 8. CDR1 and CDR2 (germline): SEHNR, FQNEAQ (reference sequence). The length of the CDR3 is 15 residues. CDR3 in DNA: TGTGCCAGCAGCAAGACTAGCGGTATCAGAGATACGCAGTATTTT. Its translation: CASSKTSGIRDTQYF.

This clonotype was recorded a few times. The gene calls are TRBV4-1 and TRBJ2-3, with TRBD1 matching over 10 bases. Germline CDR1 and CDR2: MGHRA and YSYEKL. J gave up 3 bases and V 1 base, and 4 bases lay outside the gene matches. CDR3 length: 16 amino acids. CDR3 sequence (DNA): TGCGCCAGCAGCCAAGCGTGGACAGGGGGTACAGATACGCAGTATTTT. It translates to CASSQAWTGGTDTQYF.

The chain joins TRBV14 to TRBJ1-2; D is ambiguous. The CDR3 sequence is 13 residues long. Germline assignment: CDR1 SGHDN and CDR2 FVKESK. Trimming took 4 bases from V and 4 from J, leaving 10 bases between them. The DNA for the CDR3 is TGTGCCAGCAGCCCCTCAGGCGTCTATGGCTACACCTTC. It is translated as CASSPSGVYGYTF.

The CDR3 spells CASSLTGRGTDTQYF. The CDR3 DNA reads as TGTGCCAGCAGCTTAACCGGACGAGGCACAGATACGCAGTATTTT. The chain joins TRBV11-2 to TRBJ2-3; D ambiguous. CDR1 is SGHAT and CDR2 is FQNNGV in the germline V gene. The germline V and J ends were trimmed by 2 bases and 1 base, with 10 bases remaining between them. This CDR3 comprises 15 residues.

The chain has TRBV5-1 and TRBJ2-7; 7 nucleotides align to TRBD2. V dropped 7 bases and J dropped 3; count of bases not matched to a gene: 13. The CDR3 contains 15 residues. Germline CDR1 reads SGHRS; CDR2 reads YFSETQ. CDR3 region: CASATGGGSVYEQYF. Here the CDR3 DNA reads TGCGCCAGCGCCACTGGAGGCGGGAGTGTCTACGAGCAGTACTTC.

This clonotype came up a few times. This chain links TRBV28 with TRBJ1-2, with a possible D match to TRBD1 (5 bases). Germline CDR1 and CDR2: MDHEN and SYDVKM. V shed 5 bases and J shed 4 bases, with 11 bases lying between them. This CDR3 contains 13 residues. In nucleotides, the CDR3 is TGTGCCAGCAGTGCTGGCGGGGGCTATGGCTACACCTTC. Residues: CASSAGGGYGYTF.

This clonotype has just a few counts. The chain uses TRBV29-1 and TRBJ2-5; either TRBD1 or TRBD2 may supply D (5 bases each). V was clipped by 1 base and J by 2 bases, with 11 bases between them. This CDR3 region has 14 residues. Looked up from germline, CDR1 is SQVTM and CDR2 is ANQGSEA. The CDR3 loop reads CSVEVTGAQETQYF. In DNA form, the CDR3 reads TGCAGCGTTGAAGTGACCGGGGCACAAGAGACCCAGTACTTC.

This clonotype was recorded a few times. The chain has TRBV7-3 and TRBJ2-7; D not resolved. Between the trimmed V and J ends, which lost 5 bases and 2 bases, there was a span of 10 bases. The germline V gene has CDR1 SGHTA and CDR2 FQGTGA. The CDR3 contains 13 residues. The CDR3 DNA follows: TGTGCCAGCAGCCATGGACCGGCCTACGAGCAGTACTTC. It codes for CASSHGPAYEQYF.

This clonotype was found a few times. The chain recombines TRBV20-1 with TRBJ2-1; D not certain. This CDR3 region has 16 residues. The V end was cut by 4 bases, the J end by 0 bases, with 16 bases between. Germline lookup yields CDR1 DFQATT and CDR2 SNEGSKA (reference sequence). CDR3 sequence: CSATGPATSSYNEQFF. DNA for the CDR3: TGCAGTGCTACTGGGCCGGCCACGAGCTCCTACAATGAGCAGTTCTTC.

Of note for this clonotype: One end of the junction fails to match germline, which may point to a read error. The DNA of the CDR3 is TGCAGCGCTGAAGCGGGAGAAAAAAACATTCAGTACTTC. The encoded protein is CSAEAGEKNIQYF. The V call is TRBV29-1, the J call TRBJ2-4; 8 nucleotides align to TRBD2. Germline CDR1 and CDR2: SQVTM and ANQGSEA. The CDR3 is made up of 13 amino acids.

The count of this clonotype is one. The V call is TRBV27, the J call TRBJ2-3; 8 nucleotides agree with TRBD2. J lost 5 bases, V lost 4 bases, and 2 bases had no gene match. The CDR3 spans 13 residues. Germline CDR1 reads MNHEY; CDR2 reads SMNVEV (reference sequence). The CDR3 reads CASSSREGDTQYF. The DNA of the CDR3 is TGTGCCAGCAGTTCTCGGGAGGGAGATACGCAGTATTTT.

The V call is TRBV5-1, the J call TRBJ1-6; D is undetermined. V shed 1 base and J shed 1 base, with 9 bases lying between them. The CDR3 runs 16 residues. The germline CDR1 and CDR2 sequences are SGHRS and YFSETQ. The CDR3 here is CASSLMRNSYNSPLHF. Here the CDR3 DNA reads TGCGCCAGCAGCTTGATGAGGAATTCCTATAATTCACCCCTCCACTTT. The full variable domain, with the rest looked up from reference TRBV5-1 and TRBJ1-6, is KAGVTQTPRYLIKTRGQQVTLSCSPISGHRSVSWYQQTPGQGLQFLFEYFSETQRNKGNFPGRFSGRQFSNSRSEMNVSTLELGDSALYLCASSLMRNSYNSPLHFGNGTRLTVT.

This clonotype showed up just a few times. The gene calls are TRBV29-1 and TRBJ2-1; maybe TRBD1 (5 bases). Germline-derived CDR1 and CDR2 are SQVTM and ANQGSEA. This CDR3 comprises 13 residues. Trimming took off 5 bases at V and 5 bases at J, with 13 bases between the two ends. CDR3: CSVRRGGDNEQFF. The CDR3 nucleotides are TGCAGCGTTCGTAGGGGCGGAGACAATGAGCAGTTCTTC.

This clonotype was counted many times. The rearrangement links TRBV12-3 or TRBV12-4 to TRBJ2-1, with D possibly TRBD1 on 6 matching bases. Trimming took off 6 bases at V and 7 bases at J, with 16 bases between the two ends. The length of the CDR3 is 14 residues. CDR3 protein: CASRKPGTTNEQFF. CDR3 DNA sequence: TGTGCCAGCAGGAAACCCGGGACAACAAATGAGCAGTTCTTC.

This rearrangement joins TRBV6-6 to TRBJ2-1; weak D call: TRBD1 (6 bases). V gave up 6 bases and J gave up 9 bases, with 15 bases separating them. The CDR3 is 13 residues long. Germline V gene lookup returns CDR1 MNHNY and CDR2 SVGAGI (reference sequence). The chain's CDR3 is CASSGTDRSEQFF. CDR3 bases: TGTGCCAGCAGCGGAACTGACAGGTCTGAGCAGTTCTTC.

As DNA, the CDR3 is TGTGCCAGCAGCTTCTCAGGGTTGCCGGAGACCCAGTACTTC. It yields the protein CASSFSGLPETQYF. The rearrangement joins TRBV7-2 to TRBJ2-5; D perhaps matches TRBD1 (5 bases). Germline lookup yields CDR1 SGHTA and CDR2 FQGNSA. This CDR3 region has 14 residues. V dropped 3 bases and J dropped 5 bases, with 13 bases sitting between them. The entire variable domain, with the rest obtained from reference TRBV7-2 and TRBJ2-5, is as follows: GAGVSQSPSNKVTEKGKDVELRCDPISGHTALYWYRQSLGQGLEFLIYFQGNSAPDKSGLPSDRFSAERTGGSVSTLTIQRTQQEDSAVYLCASSFSGLPETQYFGPGTRLLVL.

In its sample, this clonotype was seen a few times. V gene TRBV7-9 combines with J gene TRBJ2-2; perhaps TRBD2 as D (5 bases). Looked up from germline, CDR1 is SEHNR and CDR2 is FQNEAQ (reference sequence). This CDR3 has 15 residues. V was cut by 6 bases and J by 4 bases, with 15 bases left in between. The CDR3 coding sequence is TGTGCCAGCAGTCGGGATCCCTTAAGCACCGGGGAGCTGTTTTTT. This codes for CASSRDPLSTGELFF.

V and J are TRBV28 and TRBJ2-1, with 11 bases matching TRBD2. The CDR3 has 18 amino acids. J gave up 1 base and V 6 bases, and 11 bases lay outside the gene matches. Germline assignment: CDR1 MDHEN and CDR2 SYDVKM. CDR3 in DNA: TGTGCCAGCAGACATCTGGGAAGACTAGCGGGATCCTACAATGAGCAGTTCTTC. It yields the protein CASRHLGRLAGSYNEQFF. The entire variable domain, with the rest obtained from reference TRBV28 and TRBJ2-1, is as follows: DVKVTQSSRYLVKRTGEKVFLECVQDMDHENMFWYRQDPGLGLRLIYFSYDVKMKEKGDIPEGYSVSREKKERFSLILESASTNQTSMYLCASRHLGRLAGSYNEQFFGPGTRLTVL.

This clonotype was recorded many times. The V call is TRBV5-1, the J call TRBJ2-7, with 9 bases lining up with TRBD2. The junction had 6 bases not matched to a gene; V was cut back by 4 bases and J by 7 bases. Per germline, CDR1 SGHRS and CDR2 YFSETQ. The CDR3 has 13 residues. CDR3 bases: TGCGCCAGCAGCGCCGGGACTAGCTGGGAGCAGTACTTC. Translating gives CASSAGTSWEQYF.

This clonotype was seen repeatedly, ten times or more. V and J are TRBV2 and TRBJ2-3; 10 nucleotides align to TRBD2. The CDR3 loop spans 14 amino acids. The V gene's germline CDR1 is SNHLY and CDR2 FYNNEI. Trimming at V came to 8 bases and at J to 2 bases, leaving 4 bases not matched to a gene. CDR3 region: CASAGLANTDTQYF. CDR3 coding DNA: TGTGCCAGCGCGGGACTAGCGAACACAGATACGCAGTATTTT. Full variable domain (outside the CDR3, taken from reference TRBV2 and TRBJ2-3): EPEVTQTPSHQVTQMGQEVILRCVPISNHLYFYWYRQILGQKVEFLVSFYNNEISEKSEIFDDQFSVERPDGSNFTLKIRSTKLEDSAMYFCASAGLANTDTQYFGPGTRLTVL.

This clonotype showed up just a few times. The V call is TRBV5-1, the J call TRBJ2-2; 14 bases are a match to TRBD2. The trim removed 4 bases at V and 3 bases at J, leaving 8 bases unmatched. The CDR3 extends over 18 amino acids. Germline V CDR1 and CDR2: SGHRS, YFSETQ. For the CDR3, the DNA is TGCGCCAGCAGCCTGACTAGCGGGAGGGCCACGGACACCGGGGAGCTGTTTTTT. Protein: CASSLTSGRATDTGELFF. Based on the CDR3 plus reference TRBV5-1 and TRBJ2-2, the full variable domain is KAGVTQTPRYLIKTRGQQVTLSCSPISGHRSVSWYQQTPGQGLQFLFEYFSETQRNKGNFPGRFSGRQFSNSRSEMNVSTLELGDSALYLCASSLTSGRATDTGELFFGEGSRLTVL.

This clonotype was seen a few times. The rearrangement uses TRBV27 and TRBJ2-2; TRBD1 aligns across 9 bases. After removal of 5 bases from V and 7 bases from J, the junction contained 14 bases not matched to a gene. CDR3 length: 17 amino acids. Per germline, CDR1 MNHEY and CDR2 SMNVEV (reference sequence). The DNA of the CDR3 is TGTGCCAGCAGTCCCAATAGGGACAGGGTATGGGTCGGGGAGCTGTTTTTT. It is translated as CASSPNRDRVWVGELFF.

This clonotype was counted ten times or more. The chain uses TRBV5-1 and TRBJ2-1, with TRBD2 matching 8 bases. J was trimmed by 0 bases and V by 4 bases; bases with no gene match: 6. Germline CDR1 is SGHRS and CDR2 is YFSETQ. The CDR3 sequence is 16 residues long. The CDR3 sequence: CASSLSGGTSYNEQFF. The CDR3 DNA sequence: TGCGCCAGCAGCCTCTCGGGAGGGACCTCCTACAATGAGCAGTTCTTC.